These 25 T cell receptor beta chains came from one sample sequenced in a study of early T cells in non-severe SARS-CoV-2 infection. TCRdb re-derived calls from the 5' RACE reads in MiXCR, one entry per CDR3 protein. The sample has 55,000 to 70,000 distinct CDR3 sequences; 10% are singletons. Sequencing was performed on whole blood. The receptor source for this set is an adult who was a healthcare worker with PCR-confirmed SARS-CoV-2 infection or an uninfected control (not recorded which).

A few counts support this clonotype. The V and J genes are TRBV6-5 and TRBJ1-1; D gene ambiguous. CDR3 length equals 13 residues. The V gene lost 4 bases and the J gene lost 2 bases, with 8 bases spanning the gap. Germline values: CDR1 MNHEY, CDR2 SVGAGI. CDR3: CASSSLANTEAFF. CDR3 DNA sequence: TGTGCCAGCAGTTCCCTGGCAAACACTGAAGCTTTCTTT.

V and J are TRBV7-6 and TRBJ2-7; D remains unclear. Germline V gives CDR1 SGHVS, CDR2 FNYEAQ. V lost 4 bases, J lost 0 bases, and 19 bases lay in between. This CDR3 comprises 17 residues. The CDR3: CASSSRPGGTYSYEQYF. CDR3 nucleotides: TGTGCCAGCAGCTCAAGGCCCGGCGGAACCTACTCCTACGAGCAGTACTTC. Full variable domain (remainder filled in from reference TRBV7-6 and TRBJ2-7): GAGVSQSPRYKVTKRGQDVALRCDPISGHVSLYWYRQALGQGPEFLTYFNYEAQQDKSGLPNDRFSAERPEGSISTLTIQRTEQRDSAMYRCASSSRPGGTYSYEQYFGPGTRLTVT.

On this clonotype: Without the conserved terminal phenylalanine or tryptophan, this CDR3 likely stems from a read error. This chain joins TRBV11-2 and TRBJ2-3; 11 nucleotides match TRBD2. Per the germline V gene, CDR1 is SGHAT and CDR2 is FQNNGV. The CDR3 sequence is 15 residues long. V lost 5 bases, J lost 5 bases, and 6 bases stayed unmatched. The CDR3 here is CASSQGTSGEDTQYS. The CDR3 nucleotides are TGTGCCAGCAGCCAGGGGACTAGCGGTGAAGATACGCAGTATTCT.

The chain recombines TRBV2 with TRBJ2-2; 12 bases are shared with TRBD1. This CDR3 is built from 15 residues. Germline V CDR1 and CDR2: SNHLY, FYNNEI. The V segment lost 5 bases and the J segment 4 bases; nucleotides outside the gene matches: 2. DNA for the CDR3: TGTGCCAGCAGTCCGGGACAGGGGGCCACCGGGGAGCTGTTTTTT. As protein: CASSPGQGATGELFF. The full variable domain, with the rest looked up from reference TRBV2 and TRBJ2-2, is EPEVTQTPSHQVTQMGQEVILRCVPISNHLYFYWYRQILGQKVEFLVSFYNNEISEKSEIFDDQFSVERPDGSNFTLKIRSTKLEDSAMYFCASSPGQGATGELFFGEGSRLTVL.

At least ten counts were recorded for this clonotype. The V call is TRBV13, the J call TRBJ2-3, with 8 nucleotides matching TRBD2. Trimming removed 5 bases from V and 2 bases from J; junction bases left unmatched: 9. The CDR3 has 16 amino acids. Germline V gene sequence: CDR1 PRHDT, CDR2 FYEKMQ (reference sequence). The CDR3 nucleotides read TGTGCCAGCAGCCCCGGGGGGGATATCTACACAGATACGCAGTATTTT. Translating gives CASSPGGDIYTDTQYF.

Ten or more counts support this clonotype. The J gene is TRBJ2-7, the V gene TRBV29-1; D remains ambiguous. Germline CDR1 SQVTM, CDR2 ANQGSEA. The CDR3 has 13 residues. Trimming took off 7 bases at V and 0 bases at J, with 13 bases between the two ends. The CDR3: CSAYSASSYEQYF. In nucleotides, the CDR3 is TGCAGCGCCTACAGTGCTAGCTCCTACGAGCAGTACTTC.

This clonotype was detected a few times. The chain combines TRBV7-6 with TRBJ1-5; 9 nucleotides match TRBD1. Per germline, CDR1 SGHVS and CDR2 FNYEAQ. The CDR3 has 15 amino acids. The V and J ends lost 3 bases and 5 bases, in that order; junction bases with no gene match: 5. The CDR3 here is CASSFGQGTDQPQHF. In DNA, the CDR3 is TGTGCCAGCAGCTTCGGACAGGGGACCGATCAGCCCCAGCATTTT.

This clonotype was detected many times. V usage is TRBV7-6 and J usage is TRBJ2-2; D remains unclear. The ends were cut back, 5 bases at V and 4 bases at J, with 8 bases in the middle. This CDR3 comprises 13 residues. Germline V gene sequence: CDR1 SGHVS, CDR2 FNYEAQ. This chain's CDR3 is CASSPRLTGELFF. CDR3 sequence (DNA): TGTGCCAGCAGCCCACGACTCACCGGGGAGCTGTTTTTT.

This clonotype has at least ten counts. The CDR3 is CSARGSGYEQYF. The DNA of the CDR3 is TGCAGTGCTAGGGGTTCGGGGTACGAGCAGTACTTC. The chain carries TRBV20-1 and TRBJ2-7; TRBD2 is a possible D gene (5 bases). Trimming shortened V by 3 bases and J by 4 bases, and 10 bases separated the two germline ends. This CDR3 region has 12 residues. Germline values: CDR1 DFQATT, CDR2 SNEGSKA (reference sequence).

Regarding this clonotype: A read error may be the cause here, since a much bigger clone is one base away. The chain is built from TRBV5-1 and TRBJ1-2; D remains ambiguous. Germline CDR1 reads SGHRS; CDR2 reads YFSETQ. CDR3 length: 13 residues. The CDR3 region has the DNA TGCGCCAACAGCTTGCAGACTAACTATGGCTACACCTTC. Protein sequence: CANSLQTNYGYTF. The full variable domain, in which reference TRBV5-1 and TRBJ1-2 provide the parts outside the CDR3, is KAGVTQTPRYLIKTRGQQVTLSCSPISGHRSVSWYQQTPGQGLQFLFEYFSETQRNKGNFPGRFSGRQFSNSRSEMNVSTLELGDSALYLCANSLQTNYGYTFGSGTRLTVV.

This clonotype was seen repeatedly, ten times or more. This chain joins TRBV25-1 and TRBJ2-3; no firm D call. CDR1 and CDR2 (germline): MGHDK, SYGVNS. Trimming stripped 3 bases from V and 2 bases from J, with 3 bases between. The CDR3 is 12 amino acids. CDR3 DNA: TGTGCCAGCAGTGAGCTCACAGATACGCAGTATTTT. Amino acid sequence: CASSELTDTQYF.

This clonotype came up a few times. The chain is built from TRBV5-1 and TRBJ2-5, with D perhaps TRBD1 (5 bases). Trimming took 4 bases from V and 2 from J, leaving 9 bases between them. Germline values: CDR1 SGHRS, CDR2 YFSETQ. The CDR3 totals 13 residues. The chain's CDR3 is CASSPRQQETQYF. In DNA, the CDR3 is TGCGCCAGCAGCCCTCGACAGCAAGAGACCCAGTACTTC.

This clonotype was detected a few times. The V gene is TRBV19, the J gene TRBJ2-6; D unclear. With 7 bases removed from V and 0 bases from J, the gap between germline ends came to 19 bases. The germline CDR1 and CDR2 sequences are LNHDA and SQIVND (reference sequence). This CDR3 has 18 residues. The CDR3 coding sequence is TGTGCCAGTAATCCATCGGGCTTAACCTTCTCTGGGGCCAACGTCCTGACTTTC. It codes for CASNPSGLTFSGANVLTF.

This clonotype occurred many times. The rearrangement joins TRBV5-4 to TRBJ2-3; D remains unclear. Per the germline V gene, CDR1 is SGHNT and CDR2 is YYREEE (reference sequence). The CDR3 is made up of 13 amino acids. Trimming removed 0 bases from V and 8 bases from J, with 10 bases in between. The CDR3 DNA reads TGTGCCAGCAGCTTGGGCCCTGACGGTACGCAGTATTTT. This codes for CASSLGPDGTQYF.

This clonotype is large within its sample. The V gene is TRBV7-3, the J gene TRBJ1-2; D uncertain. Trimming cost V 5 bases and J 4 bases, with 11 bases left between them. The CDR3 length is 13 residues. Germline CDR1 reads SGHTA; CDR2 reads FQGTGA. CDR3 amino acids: CASSHDNFYGYTF. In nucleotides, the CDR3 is TGTGCCAGCAGCCATGACAATTTCTATGGCTACACCTTC.

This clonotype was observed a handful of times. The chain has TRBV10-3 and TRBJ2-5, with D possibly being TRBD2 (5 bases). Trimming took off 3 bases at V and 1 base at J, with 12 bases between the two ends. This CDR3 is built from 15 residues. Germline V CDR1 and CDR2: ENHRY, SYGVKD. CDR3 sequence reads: CAISDLDGGQETQYF. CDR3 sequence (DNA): TGTGCCATCAGTGACTTGGACGGAGGCCAAGAGACCCAGTACTTC.

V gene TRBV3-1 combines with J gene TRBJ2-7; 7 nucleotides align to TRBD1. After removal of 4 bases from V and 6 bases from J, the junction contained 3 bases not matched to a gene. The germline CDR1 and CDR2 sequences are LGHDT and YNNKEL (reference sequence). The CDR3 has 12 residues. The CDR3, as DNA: TGTGCCAGCAGCCCATGGACAGGCGAGCAGTACTTC. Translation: CASSPWTGEQYF.

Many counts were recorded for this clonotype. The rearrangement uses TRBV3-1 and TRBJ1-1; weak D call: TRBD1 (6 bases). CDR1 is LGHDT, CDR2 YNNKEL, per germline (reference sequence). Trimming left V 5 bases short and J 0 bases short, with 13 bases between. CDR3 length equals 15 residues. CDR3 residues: CASSSWTAMNTEAFF. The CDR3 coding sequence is TGTGCCAGCAGCTCCTGGACAGCCATGAACACTGAAGCTTTCTTT.

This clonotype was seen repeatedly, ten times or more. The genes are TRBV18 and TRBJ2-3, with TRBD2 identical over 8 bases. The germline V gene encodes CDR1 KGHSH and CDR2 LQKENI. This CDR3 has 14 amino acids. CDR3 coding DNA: TGTGCGACTGCTCCCAGCGGGAGAACAGATACGCAGTATTTT. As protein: CATAPSGRTDTQYF.

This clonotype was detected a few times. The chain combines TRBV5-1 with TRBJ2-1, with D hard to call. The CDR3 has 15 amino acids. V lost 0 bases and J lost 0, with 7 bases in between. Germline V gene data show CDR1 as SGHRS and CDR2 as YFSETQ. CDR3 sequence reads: CASSLVQSSYNEQFF. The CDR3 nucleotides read TGCGCCAGCAGCTTGGTTCAGAGCTCCTACAATGAGCAGTTCTTC.

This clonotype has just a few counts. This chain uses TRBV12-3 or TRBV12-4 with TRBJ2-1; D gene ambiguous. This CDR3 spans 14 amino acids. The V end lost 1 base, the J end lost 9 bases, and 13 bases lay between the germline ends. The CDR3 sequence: CASSLGQPNGEQFF. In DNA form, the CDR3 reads TGTGCCAGCAGTTTAGGTCAGCCCAACGGTGAGCAGTTCTTC.

Written as DNA, the CDR3 is TGCAGCGTGGGGACAGCACTAGCGGGAGGCCGCTACGAGCAGTACTTC. It encodes CSVGTALAGGRYEQYF. The gene calls are TRBV29-1 and TRBJ2-7; 12 bases match TRBD2. CDR3 size: 16 residues. After removal of 6 bases from V and 3 bases from J, the junction contained 12 bases not matched to a gene. Germline assignment: CDR1 SQVTM and CDR2 ANQGSEA.

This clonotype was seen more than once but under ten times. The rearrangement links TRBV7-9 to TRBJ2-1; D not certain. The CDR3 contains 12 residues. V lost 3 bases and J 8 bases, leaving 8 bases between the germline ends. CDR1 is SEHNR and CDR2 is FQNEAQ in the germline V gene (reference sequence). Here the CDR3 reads CASSLSSYEQFF. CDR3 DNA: TGTGCCAGCAGCTTGAGTAGCTATGAGCAGTTCTTC.

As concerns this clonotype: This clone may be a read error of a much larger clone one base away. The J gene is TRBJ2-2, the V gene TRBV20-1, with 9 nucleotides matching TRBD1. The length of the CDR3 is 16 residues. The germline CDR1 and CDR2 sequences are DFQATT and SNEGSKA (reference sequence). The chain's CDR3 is CSTRSPGTGPTGELFF. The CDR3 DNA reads TGCAGTACTAGATCCCCCGGGACAGGGCCCACTGGGGAGCTGTTTTTT.

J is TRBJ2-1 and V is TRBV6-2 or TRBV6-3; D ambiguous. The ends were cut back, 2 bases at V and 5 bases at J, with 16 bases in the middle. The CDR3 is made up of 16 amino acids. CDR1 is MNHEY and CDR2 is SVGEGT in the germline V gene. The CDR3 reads CASSYSKFGPDNEQFF. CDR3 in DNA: TGTGCCAGCAGTTACAGCAAATTTGGGCCCGACAATGAGCAGTTCTTC.